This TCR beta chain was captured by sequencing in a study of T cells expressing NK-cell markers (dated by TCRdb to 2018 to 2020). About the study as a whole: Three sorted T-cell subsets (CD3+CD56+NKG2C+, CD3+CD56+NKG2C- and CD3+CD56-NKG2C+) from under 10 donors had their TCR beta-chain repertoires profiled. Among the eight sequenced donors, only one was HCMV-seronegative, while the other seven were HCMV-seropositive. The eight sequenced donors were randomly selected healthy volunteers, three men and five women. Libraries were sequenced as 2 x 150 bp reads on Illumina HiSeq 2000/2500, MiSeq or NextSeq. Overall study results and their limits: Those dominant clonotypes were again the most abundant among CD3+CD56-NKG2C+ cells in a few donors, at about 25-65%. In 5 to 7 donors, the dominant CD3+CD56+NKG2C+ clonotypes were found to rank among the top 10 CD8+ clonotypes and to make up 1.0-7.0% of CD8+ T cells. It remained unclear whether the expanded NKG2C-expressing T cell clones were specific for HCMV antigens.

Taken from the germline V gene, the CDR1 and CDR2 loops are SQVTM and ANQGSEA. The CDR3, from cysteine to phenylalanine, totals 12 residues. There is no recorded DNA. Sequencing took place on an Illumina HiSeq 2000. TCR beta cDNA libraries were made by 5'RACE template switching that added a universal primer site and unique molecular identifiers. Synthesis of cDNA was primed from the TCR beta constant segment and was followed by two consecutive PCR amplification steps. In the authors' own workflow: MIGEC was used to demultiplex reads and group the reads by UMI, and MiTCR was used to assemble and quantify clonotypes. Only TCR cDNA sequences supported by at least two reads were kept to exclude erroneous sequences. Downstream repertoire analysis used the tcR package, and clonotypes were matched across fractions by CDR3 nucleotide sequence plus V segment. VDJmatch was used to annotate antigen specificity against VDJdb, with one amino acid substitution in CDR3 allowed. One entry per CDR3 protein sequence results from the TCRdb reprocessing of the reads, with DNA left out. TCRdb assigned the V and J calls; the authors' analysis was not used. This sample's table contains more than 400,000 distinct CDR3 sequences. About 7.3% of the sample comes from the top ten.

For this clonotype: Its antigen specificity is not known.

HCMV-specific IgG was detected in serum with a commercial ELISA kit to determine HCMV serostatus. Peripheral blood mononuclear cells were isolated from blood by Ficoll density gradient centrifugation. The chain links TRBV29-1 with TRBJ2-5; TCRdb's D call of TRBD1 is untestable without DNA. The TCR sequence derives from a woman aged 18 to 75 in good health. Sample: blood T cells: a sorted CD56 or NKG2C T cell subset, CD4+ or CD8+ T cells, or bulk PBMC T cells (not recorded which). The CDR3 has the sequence CSVDRTQETQYF.